This TCR beta chain was sequenced in a study of glioma-infiltrating T cells. General observations from the study: Tissue-blood divergence was below expectation in non-neoplastic patients, above in gliomas. Tissue and blood shared very few CDR3 sequences.

This clonotype is medium-sized by share. Its antigen is currently unknown. Per germline, CDR1 DFQATT and CDR2 SNEGSKA (reference sequence). The CDR3 covers 16 residues. V lost 0 bases, J lost 2 bases, and 7 bases stayed unmatched. TCR alpha and beta CDR3 regions were amplified from RNA using iRepertoire nested multiplex PCR. Input was 100-400 ng of tissue mRNA or PBMC total RNA. TCRdb itself ran the multiplex PCR reads through MiXCR, one entry per CDR3 protein. The sample contains fewer than 55,000 distinct CDR3 sequences, about a fifth of which appear only once. This sequence originates from a human donor with low-grade glioma or glioblastoma, undergoing nonglioma brain surgery, or in good health (not recorded which). The rearrangement joins TRBV20-1 to TRBJ2-5, with 9 bases lining up with TRBD2. The specimen was glioma tissue, nonneoplastic brain tissue, or PBMCs (not recorded which). Here the CDR3 DNA reads TGCAGTGCTAGAGATCCGGCTAGCGGGGAACAAGAGACCCAGTACTTC. Residues: CSARDPASGEQETQYF.